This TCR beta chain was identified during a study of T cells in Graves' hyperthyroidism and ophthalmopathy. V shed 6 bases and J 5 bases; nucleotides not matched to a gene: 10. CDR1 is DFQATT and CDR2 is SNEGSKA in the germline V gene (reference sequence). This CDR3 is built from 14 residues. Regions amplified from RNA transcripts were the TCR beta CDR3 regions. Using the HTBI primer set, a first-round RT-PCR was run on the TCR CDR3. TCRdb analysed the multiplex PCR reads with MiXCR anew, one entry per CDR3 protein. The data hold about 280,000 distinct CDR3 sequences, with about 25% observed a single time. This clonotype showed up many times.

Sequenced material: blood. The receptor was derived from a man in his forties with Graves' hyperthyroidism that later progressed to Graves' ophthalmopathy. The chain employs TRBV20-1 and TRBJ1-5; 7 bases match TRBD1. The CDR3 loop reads CSAGPGQLDQPQHF. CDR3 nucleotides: TGCAGTGCCGGACCGGGACAGCTGGATCAGCCCCAGCATTTT.